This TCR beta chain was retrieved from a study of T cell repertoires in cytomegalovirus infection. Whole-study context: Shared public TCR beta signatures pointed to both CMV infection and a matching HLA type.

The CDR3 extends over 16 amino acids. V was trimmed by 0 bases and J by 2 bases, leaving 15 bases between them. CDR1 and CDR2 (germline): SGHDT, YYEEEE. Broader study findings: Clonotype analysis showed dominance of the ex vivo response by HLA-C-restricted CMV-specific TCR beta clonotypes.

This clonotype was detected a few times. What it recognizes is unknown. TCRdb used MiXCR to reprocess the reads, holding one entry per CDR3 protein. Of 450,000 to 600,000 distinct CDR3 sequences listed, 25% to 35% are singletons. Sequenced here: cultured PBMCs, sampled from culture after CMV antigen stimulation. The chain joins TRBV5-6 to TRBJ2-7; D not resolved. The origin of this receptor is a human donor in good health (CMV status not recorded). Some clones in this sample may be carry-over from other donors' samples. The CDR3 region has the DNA TGTGCCAGCAGCTTGGCCTTAAGGACCTCAACCTACGAGCAGTACTTC. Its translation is CASSLALRTSTYEQYF. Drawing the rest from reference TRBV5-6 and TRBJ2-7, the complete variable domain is DAGVTQSPTHLIKTRGQQVTLRCSPKSGHDTVSWYQQALGQGPQFIFQYYEEEERQRGNFPDRFSGHQFPNYSSELNVNALLLGDSALYLCASSLALRTSTYEQYFGPGTRLTVT.